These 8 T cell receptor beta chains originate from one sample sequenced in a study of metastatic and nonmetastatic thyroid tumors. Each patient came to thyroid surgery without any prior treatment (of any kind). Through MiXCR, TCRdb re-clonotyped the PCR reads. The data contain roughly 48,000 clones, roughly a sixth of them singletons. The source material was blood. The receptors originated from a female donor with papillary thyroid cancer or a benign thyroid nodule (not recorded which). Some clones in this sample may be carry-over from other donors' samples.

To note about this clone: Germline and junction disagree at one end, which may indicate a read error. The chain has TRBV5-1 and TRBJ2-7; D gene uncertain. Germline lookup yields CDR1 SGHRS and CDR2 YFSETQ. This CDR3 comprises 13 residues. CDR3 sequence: CASSGSNSYQQYF. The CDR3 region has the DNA TGCGCCAGCAGCGGGTCGAACTCCTACCAGCAGTACTTC.

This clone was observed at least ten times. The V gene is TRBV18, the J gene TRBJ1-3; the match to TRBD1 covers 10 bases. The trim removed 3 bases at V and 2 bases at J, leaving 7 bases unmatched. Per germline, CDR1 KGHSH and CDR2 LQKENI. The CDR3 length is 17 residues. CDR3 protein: CASSPLDGTGAGNTIYF. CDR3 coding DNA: TGTGCCAGCTCACCGTTGGATGGGACAGGGGCTGGAAACACCATATATTTT.

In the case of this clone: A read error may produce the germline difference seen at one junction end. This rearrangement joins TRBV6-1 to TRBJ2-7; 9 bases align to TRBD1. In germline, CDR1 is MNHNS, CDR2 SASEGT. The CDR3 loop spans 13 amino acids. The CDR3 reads CAIDRDRVHDQYF. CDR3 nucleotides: TGTGCCATCGACCGGGACAGGGTCCACGATCAGTACTTC.

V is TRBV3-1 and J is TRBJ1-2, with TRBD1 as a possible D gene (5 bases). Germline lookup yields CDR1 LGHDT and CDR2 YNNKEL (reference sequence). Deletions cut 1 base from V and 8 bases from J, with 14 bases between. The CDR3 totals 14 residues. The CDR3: CASSQGEGIFGYTF. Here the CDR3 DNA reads TGTGCCAGCAGCCAAGGGGAGGGGATCTTCGGCTACACCTTC.

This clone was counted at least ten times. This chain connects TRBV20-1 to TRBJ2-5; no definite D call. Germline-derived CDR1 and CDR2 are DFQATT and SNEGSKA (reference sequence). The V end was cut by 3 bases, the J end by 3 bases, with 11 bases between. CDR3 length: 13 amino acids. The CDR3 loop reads CSASLTLEETQYF. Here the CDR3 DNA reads TGCAGTGCTAGCTTGACATTAGAAGAGACCCAGTACTTC.

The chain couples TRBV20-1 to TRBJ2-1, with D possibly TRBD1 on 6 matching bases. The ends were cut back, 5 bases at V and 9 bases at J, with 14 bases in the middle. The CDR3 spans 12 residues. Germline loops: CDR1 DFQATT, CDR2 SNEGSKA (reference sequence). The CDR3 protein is CSAYARGSEQFF. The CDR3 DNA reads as TGCAGTGCTTATGCTAGGGGGTCTGAGCAGTTCTTC.

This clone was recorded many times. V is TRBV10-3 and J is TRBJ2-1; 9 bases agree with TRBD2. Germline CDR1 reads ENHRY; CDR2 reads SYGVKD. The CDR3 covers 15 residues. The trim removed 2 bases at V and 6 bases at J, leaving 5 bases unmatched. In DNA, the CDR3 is TGTGCCATCAGTGAGGGTCTAGCGGGGAGCAATGAGCAGTTCTTC. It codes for CAISEGLAGSNEQFF.

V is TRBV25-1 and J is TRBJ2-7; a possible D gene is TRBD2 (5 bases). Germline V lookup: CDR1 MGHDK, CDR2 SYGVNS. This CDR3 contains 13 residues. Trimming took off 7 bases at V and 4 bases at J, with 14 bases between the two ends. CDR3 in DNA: TGTGCCAGCATTGCCGAGGGAAGGTACGAGCAGTACTTC. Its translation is CASIAEGRYEQYF.